This entry is about one TCR beta chain. Antigen unknown. This sample is part of a study of cytomegalovirus exposure and HLA in healthy donors. Findings and limits, study-wide: An analysis that came later showed most CMV-associated TCR beta chains appearing HLA-restricted.

V dropped 4 bases and J dropped 0; count of bases not matched to a gene: 4. Germline lookup yields CDR1 SQVTM and CDR2 ANQGSEA. The CDR3 has 14 amino acids. In the PCR, 60 Vbeta and 13 Jbeta primers were used. The method was immunoSEQ multiplex PCR; TCRdb's version includes in-frame clones alone and lacks a portion of them. Counted here are around 91,000 clones, around 80% occurring once; the ten biggest clones make up 2.5%. The origin of this receptor is a male donor in good health and CMV-seropositive. The chain has TRBV29-1 and TRBJ1-1; 8 nucleotides line up with TRBD1. The sample comprised PBMCs. This CDR3 is CSVATGVMNTEAFF. The DNA for the CDR3 is TGCAGCGTTGCGACAGGGGTAATGAACACTGAAGCTTTCTTT.